This T cell receptor beta chain was profiled in a study of human T cells and chemical hapten exposure. Study-wide background: Researchers reported sensitizing an approximately 2 cm by approximately 2 cm upper inner arm skin site with 2% DPC. A mostly female patient group had alopecia areata, totalis or universalis. Study-wide results and limits: The presence of alopecia in the donors means their immune response may differ from healthy people's. No shift was seen in TCRs above 1 in 1000 frequency with DPC sensitization.

The time point: patch test 1, 2 weeks after DPC sensitization. Specified treatment: therapeutic diphenylcyclopropenone sensitization with weekly scalp DPC. Ten or more counts support this clonotype. The antigen is unknown. The CDR3 runs to 17 residues. From germline, CDR1 is ENHRY and CDR2 SYGVKD. V was trimmed by 4 bases and J by 0 bases, leaving 13 bases between them. MiXCR, applied by TCRdb to the RACE reads, yields one record per CDR3 protein. The repertoire holds some 400,000 distinct CDR3 sequences, with more than 4.5% as singletons. V usage is TRBV10-3 and J usage is TRBJ2-6; D is possibly TRBD1 (6 bases). The material sequenced was whole blood, taken in connection with sensitization to the hapten diphenylcyclopropenone (DPC). This TCR derives from a woman between 45 and 60 years old with alopecia areata. Some clones in this sample may be carry-over from other donors' samples. The CDR3, as DNA: TGTGCCATCAGTGCTAGAACAGGGACCTCTGGGGCCAACGTCCTGACTTTC. Translated, it gives CAISARTGTSGANVLTF.